This T cell receptor beta chain is drawn from a study of cytomegalovirus exposure and HLA in healthy donors. The CDR3 sequence is 15 residues long. Germline loops: CDR1 SGHNT, CDR2 YENEEA. Trimming cost V 2 bases and J 3 bases, with 13 bases left between them. Use of 60 Vbeta and 13 Jbeta primers characterized the PCR. The repertoire was sequenced with immunoSEQ multiplex PCR; TCRdb's copy has only in-frame clones and lacks some. This sample has some 110,000 clones, with 75% to 90% found just once. This clone was seen only a few times. The chain joins TRBV11-3 to TRBJ2-5; possible D gene TRBD2, 5 bases. The sequence was obtained from a man aged 25-40 years in good health and CMV-seropositive. Sequenced: PBMCs. CDR3 residues: CASSLRGLLKETQYF. CDR3 nucleotides: TGTGCCAGCAGCTTACGAGGGTTGCTTAAAGAGACCCAGTACTTC.